One and the same sample provided the 25 T cell receptor beta chains below, sequenced in a study of T-cell reconstitution after alpha-beta-depleted transplantation in children (dated by TCRdb to the mid-2010s). Receptor amplification or capture employed PCR. The instrument was an Illumina HiSeq 2500. TCR libraries were prepared with molecular barcoding, using unique molecular identifiers to normalize TCRbeta repertoire quantification. In-frame beta chains were kept once TCRdb had trimmed the public reads at Q25 with fastp and called clones with MiXCR. When rows share a CDR3 protein, they turn into one entry using the most common DNA and genes. In this sample the table shows about 100,000 distinct CDR3 sequences, less than 6% of which occur a single time. Around 5.6% of the sample belongs to the ten largest clones. Interpreted using the paper, the time point label stands for: day 60 (about 2 months) after transplantation. In the paper's terms, the treatment or condition label means: allogeneic hematopoietic cell transplantation with graft depleted of TCRalphabeta T cells and CD19 B cells.

The sample here was PBMCs, mostly from graft donor cells, taken 60 days after TCRalphabeta/CD19-depleted stem cell transplant. All receptors come from a female patient aged 2-15 years who had a stem cell transplant for Fanconi anemia, so the T cells may come from the graft donor.

The V and J genes are TRBV27 and TRBJ1-1; D is ambiguous. Germline V gene lookup returns CDR1 MNHEY and CDR2 SMNVEV (reference sequence). Trimming shortened V by 0 bases and J by 0 bases, and 17 bases separated the two germline ends. The CDR3 extends over 18 amino acids. In DNA form, the CDR3 reads TGTGCCAGCAGTTTATCGGGGTCGGGGATGAGGCTGAACACTGAAGCTTTCTTT. Protein: CASSLSGSGMRLNTEAFF.

This sequence joins TRBV7-3 and TRBJ1-1; TRBD1 might be the D (6 bases). V was cut by 11 bases and J by 6 bases, with 22 bases left in between. Per germline, CDR1 SGHTA and CDR2 FQGTGA. The CDR3 consists of 14 residues. The CDR3 sequence: CAFCLTGQIAEAFF. The CDR3 DNA follows: TGTGCCTTCTGTTTAACAGGGCAGATCGCTGAAGCTTTCTTT.

The table lists this clonotype with many counts. The rearrangement uses TRBV29-1 and TRBJ2-5, with D perhaps matching TRBD1 (5 bases). The length of the CDR3 is 13 residues. CDR1 and CDR2 (germline): SQVTM, ANQGSEA. V was shortened by 3 bases and J by 4 bases, with 12 bases between the two germline ends. The CDR3 sequence is CSVDATVGETQYF. Written as DNA, the CDR3 is TGCAGCGTTGACGCGACAGTTGGAGAGACCCAGTACTTC.

This clonotype was seen at least ten times. This chain joins TRBV7-9 and TRBJ1-2; D is possibly TRBD1 (6 bases). Per the germline V gene, CDR1 is SEHNR and CDR2 is FQNEAQ (reference sequence). The CDR3 spans 15 residues. Trimming removed 2 bases at V and 0 bases at J, with 10 bases between. CDR3 nucleotides: TGTGCCAGCAGCTTAACGGGGGGCCCTAACTATGGCTACACCTTC. Its protein product is CASSLTGGPNYGYTF.

Many counts were recorded for this clonotype. This chain joins TRBV21-1 and TRBJ2-2; no check of the table's D call, TRBD2, against the DNA was made. TRBV21-1 represents a pseudogene. The CDR3 has 23 amino acids. The CDR3 loop reads CASSKGGIRPMMQADTNTGELFF. The CDR3 bases are TGTGCCAGCAGCAAAGGTGGAATACGGCCGATGATGCAAGCGGATACGAACACCGGGGAGCTGTTTTTT.

The chain is built from TRBV5-1 and TRBJ2-7; D call uncertain. V was trimmed by 3 bases and J by 2 bases, leaving 18 bases between them. This CDR3 has 16 amino acids. Germline V gives CDR1 SGHRS, CDR2 YFSETQ. CDR3 sequence (DNA): TGCGCCAGCAGCTACGACGGGCCCCCCTCGCCCTACGAGCAGTACTTC. It specifies CASSYDGPPSPYEQYF.

This clonotype was found many times. The rearrangement uses TRBV20-1 and TRBJ2-2; D is perhaps TRBD2 (5 bases). Germline assignment: CDR1 DFQATT and CDR2 SNEGSKA (reference sequence). V was pared by 5 bases and J by 4 bases, with 17 bases between. The CDR3 loop spans 15 amino acids. The CDR3 sequence is CSAHPPSRSTGELFF. The CDR3 nucleotides read TGCAGTGCTCATCCGCCTAGCAGGTCCACCGGGGAGCTGTTTTTT.

The chain has TRBV5-2 and TRBJ1-1; the table's TRBD1 call for D was not verified on the DNA. TRBV5-2 is a documented pseudogene. This CDR3 comprises 13 residues. CDR3 nucleotide sequence: TGTGCCATGGGCCCCGGGACACCGGGCGAAGCTTTCTTT. This translates into CAMGPGTPGEAFF.

The table lists this clonotype with many counts. The V and J genes are TRBV14 and TRBJ2-2, with a tentative D call TRBD2 (6 bases). This CDR3 is built from 14 residues. V gave up 1 base and J gave up 6 bases, with 9 bases separating them. Per germline, CDR1 SGHDN and CDR2 FVKESK. CDR3: CASSQVTSSGELFF. The CDR3 coding sequence is TGTGCCAGCAGCCAAGTCACTAGCTCCGGGGAGCTGTTTTTT.

This clonotype was detected many times. This chain connects TRBV28 to TRBJ1-1; 7 positions agree with TRBD1. The CDR3 totals 16 residues. Trimming cost V 7 bases and J 3 bases; bases outside gene matches: 14. Germline loops: CDR1 MDHEN, CDR2 SYDVKM. In nucleotides, the CDR3 is TGTGCCAGCACCTGGACAGGCCAAATAGGGGACACTGAAGCTTTCTTT. As protein: CASTWTGQIGDTEAFF.

This clonotype was counted ten times or more. V gene TRBV7-3 combines with J gene TRBJ2-6; D call uncertain. This CDR3 has 16 residues. Trimming removed 0 bases from V and 0 bases from J, with 6 bases in between. Germline V gives CDR1 SGHTA, CDR2 FQGTGA. As DNA, the CDR3 is TGTGCCAGCAGCTTAACCCCAGTCTCTGGGGCCAACGTCCTGACTTTC. Its translation is CASSLTPVSGANVLTF.

This clonotype was detected many times. The chain recombines TRBV12-3 or TRBV12-4 with TRBJ2-1, with D unclear. The CDR3 contains 12 residues. V was shortened by 7 bases and J by 4 bases, with 8 bases between the two germline ends. CDR3 bases: TGTGCCAGCAACCGGGTATACAATGAGCAGTTCTTC. Translating gives CASNRVYNEQFF.

This clonotype was recorded a few times. The rearrangement joins TRBV11-2 to TRBJ2-7; no reliable D call. The CDR3 runs to 17 residues. V was clipped by 1 base and J by 1 base, with 17 bases between them. Germline V gene data show CDR1 as SGHAT and CDR2 as FQNNGV. CDR3 sequence: CASSLGQLVWGSYEQYF. The CDR3 DNA follows: TGTGCCAGCAGCTTAGGTCAGTTGGTCTGGGGTTCCTACGAGCAGTACTTC. The full variable domain, its missing parts supplied by reference TRBV11-2 and TRBJ2-7, is EAGVAQSPRYKIIEKRQSVAFWCNPISGHATLYWYQQILGQGPKLLIQFQNNGVVDDSQLPKDRFSAERLKGVDSTLKIQPAKLEDSAVYLCASSLGQLVWGSYEQYFGPGTRLTVT.

In this sample, this clonotype turned up many times. This chain connects TRBV25-1 to TRBJ2-3, with TRBD2 matching over 7 bases. Trimming took 8 bases from V and 5 from J; bases not matched to a gene: 13. CDR3 size: 15 residues. Germline lookup yields CDR1 MGHDK and CDR2 SYGVNS. The chain's CDR3 is CASSKSGAWGDTQYF. CDR3 DNA: TGTGCCAGCTCGAAGAGCGGGGCCTGGGGAGATACGCAGTATTTT.

In its sample, this clonotype was seen many times. V usage is TRBV12-3 or TRBV12-4 and J usage is TRBJ2-1; TRBD2 matches 8 bases. The CDR3 runs to 16 residues. The junction had 4 bases not matched to a gene; V was cut back by 3 bases and J by 0 bases. The CDR3 DNA reads TGTGCCAGCAGTTTTGGCGGGGGGAGCTCCTACAATGAGCAGTTCTTC. Translation gives CASSFGGGSSYNEQFF.

The V gene is TRBV24-1, the J gene TRBJ2-2; 12 bases are shared with TRBD2. Trimming took 1 base from V and 4 from J; bases not matched to a gene: 6. The CDR3 is 18 residues long. The germline CDR1 and CDR2 sequences are KGHDR and SFDVKD. CDR3 protein: CATSDFPSGGAVTGELFF. Written as DNA, the CDR3 is TGTGCCACCAGTGATTTTCCTAGCGGGGGGGCAGTCACCGGGGAGCTGTTTTTT.

In this sample, this clonotype turned up a few times. This chain connects TRBV5-1 to TRBJ2-3, with D perhaps TRBD1 or TRBD2 (5 bases each). Trimming shortened V by 3 bases and J by 3 bases, and 14 bases separated the two germline ends. This CDR3 region has 15 residues. Germline V gene lookup returns CDR1 SGHRS and CDR2 YFSETQ. This CDR3 reads CASSSLGAPTDTQYF. As DNA, the CDR3 is TGCGCCAGCAGCTCCCTCGGGGCTCCGACAGATACGCAGTATTTT.

This clonotype was observed many times. This rearrangement joins TRBV29-1 to TRBJ1-1; TRBD1 aligns across 10 bases. With 4 bases clipped from V and 11 bases from J, the junction kept 10 bases outside the gene matches. Germline V CDR1 and CDR2: SQVTM, ANQGSEA. This CDR3 has 13 amino acids. The CDR3 DNA reads TGCAGCGTTGGGGGACAGGGGCTGCTTGGGGCTTTCTTT. This translates into CSVGGQGLLGAFF.

This clonotype showed up just a few times. V gene TRBV20-1 combines with J gene TRBJ2-2; 8 bases align to TRBD2. Looked up from germline, CDR1 is DFQATT and CDR2 is SNEGSKA (reference sequence). V was pared by 3 bases and J by 6 bases, with 6 bases of the junction left unmatched. The CDR3 consists of 14 residues. For the CDR3, the DNA is TGCAGTGCTAGGTCCCTAGCGGGTGCCGGGGAGCTGTTTTTT. Protein: CSARSLAGAGELFF.

The sample holds a few counts of this clonotype. The rearrangement links TRBV20-1 to TRBJ2-7; no reliable D call. The CDR3 loop spans 14 amino acids. V was cut by 6 bases and J by 2 bases, with 17 bases left in between. Germline assignment: CDR1 DFQATT and CDR2 SNEGSKA (reference sequence). CDR3 sequence reads: CSAPLDPSPYEQYF. For the CDR3, the DNA is TGCAGTGCGCCCCTGGACCCATCGCCCTACGAGCAGTACTTC.

Only a few counts were recorded for this clonotype. V usage is TRBV29-1 and J usage is TRBJ2-5; 14 bases match TRBD2. This CDR3 comprises 19 residues. Germline loops: CDR1 SQVTM, CDR2 ANQGSEA. Trimming cost V 2 bases and J 4 bases; bases outside gene matches: 15. The CDR3 DNA reads TGCAGCGTTGAAACCGGGACTAGCGGGGGAGTCAGGGGTACAGAGACCCAGTACTTC. It specifies CSVETGTSGGVRGTETQYF.

The chain recombines TRBV10-3 with TRBJ1-5; 7 nucleotides agree with TRBD1. Germline CDR1 reads ENHRY; CDR2 reads SYGVKD. This CDR3 is built from 18 residues. The V segment lost 2 bases and the J segment 5 bases; nucleotides outside the gene matches: 15. This chain's CDR3 is CAISEARQGAGFYQPQHF. Written as DNA, the CDR3 is TGTGCCATCAGTGAGGCAAGACAGGGAGCGGGCTTTTATCAGCCCCAGCATTTT.

This clonotype was detected a few times. The J gene is TRBJ2-7, the V gene TRBV20-1; 8 positions agree with TRBD2. Per the germline V gene, CDR1 is DFQATT and CDR2 is SNEGSKA (reference sequence). CDR3 length equals 13 residues. V was clipped by 6 bases and J by 2 bases; unmatched bases: 6. DNA of the CDR3: TGCAGTGCCTCAAGCGGGGGCGCCTACGAGCAGTACTTC. This codes for CSASSGGAYEQYF.

The chain is built from TRBV5-1 and TRBJ2-4; D is unresolved. V lost 1 base to trimming and J lost 0 bases, with 8 bases between them. Germline lookup yields CDR1 SGHRS and CDR2 YFSETQ. The CDR3 consists of 15 residues. CDR3 region: CASSLSPLAKNIQYF. For the CDR3, the DNA is TGCGCCAGCAGCTTGTCTCCCCTAGCCAAAAACATTCAGTACTTC. The variable domain in full, with the rest retrieved from reference TRBV5-1 and TRBJ2-4, is KAGVTQTPRYLIKTRGQQVTLSCSPISGHRSVSWYQQTPGQGLQFLFEYFSETQRNKGNFPGRFSGRQFSNSRSEMNVSTLELGDSALYLCASSLSPLAKNIQYFGAGTRLSVL.

The sample holds many counts of this clonotype. The chain's CDR3 is CASSPRGRDGTDTQYF. DNA for the CDR3: TGTGCCAGCAGCCCTCGAGGCAGGGATGGCACAGATACGCAGTATTTT. The gene calls are TRBV12-3 or TRBV12-4 and TRBJ2-3; TRBD1 might be the D (5 bases). Trimming left V 6 bases short and J 1 base short, with 17 bases between. The CDR3 runs to 16 residues.